What follows is one T cell receptor beta chain and its context. Profiling relied on immunoSEQ multiplex PCR, and the TCRdb table lists in-frame clones only, not all of them. The data contain roughly 50,000 clones, around 90% of them singletons. The data were taken from a study of PD-1 blockade in classical Hodgkin lymphoma. As for the study in general: Patients were dosed intravenously with nivolumab at 3 mg/kg every 2 weeks.

This sample's time point: cycle 4 day 1 (C4D1), after 5 to 7 weeks of nivolumab. Every patient experienced relapse after autologous stem cell transplantation, and brentuximab vedotin exposure varied. Germline CDR1 and CDR2: MDHEN and SYDVKM. The CDR3 covers 14 residues. Trimming left V 6 bases short and J 0 bases short, with 10 bases between. The starting material was peripheral blood mononuclear cells (PBMCs), obtained before the fourth cycle of nivolumab. This clonotype originated in a human donor with classical Hodgkin lymphoma. This sequence joins TRBV28 and TRBJ2-3; D ambiguous. The CDR3: CASRLSSSTDTQYF. CDR3 coding DNA: TGTGCCAGCAGGCTAAGTTCTAGCACAGATACGCAGTATTTT.